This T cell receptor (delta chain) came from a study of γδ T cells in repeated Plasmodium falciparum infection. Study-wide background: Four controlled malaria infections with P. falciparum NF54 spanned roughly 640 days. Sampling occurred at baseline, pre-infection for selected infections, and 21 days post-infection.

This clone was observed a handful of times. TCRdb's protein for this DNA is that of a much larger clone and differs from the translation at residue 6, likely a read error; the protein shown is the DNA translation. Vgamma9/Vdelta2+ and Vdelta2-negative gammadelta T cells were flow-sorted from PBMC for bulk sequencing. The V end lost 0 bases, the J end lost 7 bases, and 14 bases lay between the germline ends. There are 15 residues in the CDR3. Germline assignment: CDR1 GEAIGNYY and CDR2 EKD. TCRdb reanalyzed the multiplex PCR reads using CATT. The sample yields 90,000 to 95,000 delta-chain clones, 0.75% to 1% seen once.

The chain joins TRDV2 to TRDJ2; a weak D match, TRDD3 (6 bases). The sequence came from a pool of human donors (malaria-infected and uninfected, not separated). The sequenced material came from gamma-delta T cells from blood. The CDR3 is CACDTRGSEKAQLFF. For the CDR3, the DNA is TGTGCCTGTGACACCAGGGGATCGGAAAAAGCACAACTCTTCTTT.